This T cell receptor beta chain was documented in a study of T cell changes during pregnancy in multiple sclerosis. The CDR3 runs 16 residues. Germline V gene data show CDR1 as SEHNR and CDR2 as FQNEAQ (reference sequence). V shed 4 bases and J shed 2 bases, with 15 bases lying between them. The table came from immunoSEQ multiplex PCR; TCRdb's copy has only in-frame clones and leaves some out. The table has some 43,000 clones, around 92% seen once. The rearrangement uses TRBV7-9 and TRBJ1-5, with D possibly being TRBD1 (5 bases). Source: CD8+ T cells from peripheral blood mononuclear cells, taken in the third trimester of pregnancy. The source of this sequence is a female donor with multiple sclerosis, enrolled in a pregnancy study. CDR3 region: CASSSSGAAGNQPQHF. DNA for the CDR3: TGTGCCAGCAGCTCATCTGGGGCGGCGGGCAATCAGCCCCAGCATTTT.